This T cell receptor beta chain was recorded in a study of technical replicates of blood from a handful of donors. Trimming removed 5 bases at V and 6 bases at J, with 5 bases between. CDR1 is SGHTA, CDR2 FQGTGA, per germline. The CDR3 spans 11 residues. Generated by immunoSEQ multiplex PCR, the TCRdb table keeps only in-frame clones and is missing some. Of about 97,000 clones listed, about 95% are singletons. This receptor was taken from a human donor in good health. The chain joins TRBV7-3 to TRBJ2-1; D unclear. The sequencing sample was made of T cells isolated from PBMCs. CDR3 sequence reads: CASSPGNEQFF. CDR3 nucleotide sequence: TGTGCCAGCAGCCCCGGCAATGAGCAGTTCTTC.